This T cell receptor (beta chain) stems from a study of blood T cell repertoires in COVID-19. In the study overall: Researchers got acute and convalescent COVID-19 samples from the United States, Italy and Spain.

CDR3 length: 13 amino acids. V was clipped by 6 bases and J by 0 bases, with 3 bases between them. Here immunoSEQ multiplex PCR was the method, and the copy in TCRdb shows in-frame clones only, minus some. The data show 200,000 to 250,000 clones, approximately 90% seen once. The sequencing input was peripheral blood. The receptor's source is a man aged 25-45 years with COVID-19, enrolled during active disease. The chain uses TRBV12-3 or TRBV12-4 and TRBJ2-6; D not certain. The chain's CDR3 is CASSHSGANVLTF. DNA for the CDR3: TGTGCCAGCAGCCACTCTGGGGCCAACGTCCTGACTTTC.